One T cell receptor (beta chain) is described in this entry. This entry comes from a study of technical replicates of blood from a handful of donors. Sequencing used immunoSEQ multiplex PCR; TCRdb keeps in-frame clones, though not all of them. This table has over 80,000 clones, 90% to 97% appearing once. V lost 4 bases and J lost 6, with 6 bases in between. The germline V gene has CDR1 SQVTM and CDR2 ANQGSEA. There are 11 residues in the CDR3. The chain recombines TRBV29-1 with TRBJ1-4; unclear D gene. Sequencing was carried out using T cells isolated from PBMCs. The sequence was collected from a human donor in good health. The CDR3 here is CSVVAYEKLFF. The CDR3 region has the DNA TGCAGCGTTGTGGCTTATGAAAAACTGTTTTTT.